Each of the 15 T cell receptor beta chains below was sequenced from the same sample in a study of cytomegalovirus exposure and HLA in healthy donors. The PCR employed 60 Vbeta primers together with 13 Jbeta primers. TCRdb keeps only in-frame clones here, not all; method: immunoSEQ multiplex PCR. The sample has roughly 100,000 clones, about 75% seen once. The material sequenced was PBMCs. Receptors were obtained from a man aged 35 to 55 in good health and CMV-seronegative.

The chain has TRBV7-9 and TRBJ2-1; maybe TRBD1 (6 bases). Germline CDR1 reads SEHNR; CDR2 reads FQNEAQ (reference sequence). The CDR3 spans 16 residues. V was trimmed by 5 bases and J by 5 bases, leaving 19 bases between them. CDR3 in amino acids: CASSLRTGTFNNEQFF. Here the CDR3 DNA reads TGTGCCAGCAGCCTAAGAACCGGGACATTTAACAATGAGCAGTTCTTC.

The chain joins TRBV5-8 to TRBJ2-1, with TRBD2 as a possible D gene (6 bases). Trimming removed 4 bases at V and 7 bases at J, with 9 bases between. Germline V gene data show CDR1 as SGHTS and CDR2 as YDEGEE. This CDR3 has 12 residues. CDR3 sequence (DNA): TGTGCCAGCAGCCGGGAGAGAAATGAGCAGTTCTTC. Its translation is CASSRERNEQFF.

CDR3 sequence reads: CASSEILQGASNQPQHF. The DNA of the CDR3 is TGTGCCAGCAGTGAAATACTCCAGGGGGCTAGCAATCAGCCCCAGCATTTT. J is TRBJ1-5 and V is TRBV6-1; 8 positions agree with TRBD1. The CDR3 has 17 amino acids. V lost 2 bases and J lost 0; bases outside the gene matches: 6. CDR1 MNHNS and CDR2 SASEGT come from the germline V gene.

A few counts support this clone. The chain joins TRBV5-1 to TRBJ2-1; 12 bases map to TRBD2. Trimming at V came to 4 bases and at J to 3 bases, leaving 5 bases not matched to a gene. This CDR3 contains 16 residues. CDR1 and CDR2 from the germline V gene are SGHRS and YFSETQ. This CDR3 reads CASSRGTSGLYNEQFF. DNA for the CDR3: TGCGCCAGCAGCAGAGGGACTAGCGGGCTCTACAATGAGCAGTTCTTC.

In the case of this clone: This CDR3 is also generated by other DNA sequences in the sample. The chain employs TRBV19 and TRBJ2-7; D may be TRBD2 (6 bases). The CDR3 runs to 13 residues. Trimming removed 5 bases at V and 4 bases at J, with 12 bases between. The V gene's germline CDR1 is LNHDA and CDR2 SQIVND (reference sequence). CDR3 residues: CASSPGGAYEQYF. CDR3 bases: TGTGCCAGTAGTCCCGGCGGGGCGTACGAGCAGTACTTC.

CDR3 residues: CASSTSAGVSYEQYF. Here the CDR3 DNA reads TGTGCCAGCAGCACCTCAGCGGGGGTCTCCTACGAGCAGTACTTC. J is TRBJ2-7 and V is TRBV5-4, with TRBD2 identical over 8 bases. The CDR3 length is 15 residues. Germline trimming cut 4 bases from V and 0 bases from J; bases unmatched to any gene: 6. From germline, CDR1 is SGHNT and CDR2 YYREEE (reference sequence).

The genes are TRBV7-9 and TRBJ2-7; D perhaps matches TRBD2 (5 bases). The CDR3 consists of 11 residues. Per germline, CDR1 SEHNR and CDR2 FQNEAQ (reference sequence). V lost 4 bases and J 7 bases, leaving 8 bases between the germline ends. The CDR3 loop is CASSSTGEQYF. In DNA form, the CDR3 reads TGTGCCAGCAGCTCAACGGGGGAGCAGTACTTC.

This chain links TRBV6-6 with TRBJ2-5; possibly TRBD2 for D (5 bases). CDR1 is MNHNY, CDR2 SVGAGI, per germline (reference sequence). The CDR3 extends over 14 amino acids. Trimming left V 2 bases short and J 5 bases short, with 12 bases between. The CDR3 protein is CASSYGLRGETQYF. The CDR3, as DNA: TGTGCCAGCAGTTACGGTCTACGGGGTGAGACCCAGTACTTC.

The rearrangement uses TRBV13 and TRBJ2-7; possible D gene TRBD2, 5 bases. V was clipped by 6 bases and J by 2 bases, with 17 bases between them. The CDR3 consists of 15 residues. CDR1 and CDR2 (germline): PRHDT, FYEKMQ (reference sequence). In DNA form, the CDR3 reads TGTGCCAGCAGGTCATTCGAGGGAATCCCCTACGAGCAGTACTTC. Translation: CASRSFEGIPYEQYF.

The J gene is TRBJ1-1, the V gene TRBV19; TRBD1 agrees at 8 bases. The CDR3 is 14 amino acids. Trimming cost V 4 bases and J 7 bases; bases outside gene matches: 8. CDR1 is LNHDA, CDR2 SQIVND, per germline (reference sequence). CDR3 bases: TGTGCCAGTAGTAGGGACAGGAATCAGCTTGAAGCTTTCTTT. This gives the protein CASSRDRNQLEAFF.

J is TRBJ1-1 and V is TRBV11-2; TRBD1 aligns across 7 bases. Germline trimming cut 1 base from V and 1 base from J; bases unmatched to any gene: 0. Germline V lookup: CDR1 SGHAT, CDR2 FQNNGV. The CDR3 is 14 amino acids. This chain's CDR3 is CASSLGTGNTEAFF. DNA for the CDR3: TGTGCCAGCAGCTTAGGGACAGGGAACACTGAAGCTTTCTTT.

This rearrangement joins TRBV5-5 to TRBJ1-2; D gene uncertain. The CDR3 length is 15 residues. Trimming stripped 0 bases from V and 2 bases from J, with 11 bases between. Germline V gives CDR1 SGHKS, CDR2 YYEKEE (reference sequence). The CDR3 protein is CASSLVRGTNYGYTF. CDR3 nucleotide sequence: TGTGCCAGCAGCTTGGTTCGGGGAACCAACTATGGCTACACCTTC. Variable domain in full (rest from reference TRBV5-5 and TRBJ1-2): DAGVTQSPTHLIKTRGQQVTLRCSPISGHKSVSWYQQVLGQGPQFIFQYYEKEERGRGNFPDRFSARQFPNYSSELNVNALLLGDSALYLCASSLVRGTNYGYTFGSGTRLTVV.

This clone was recorded a few times. The chain couples TRBV5-1 to TRBJ1-5, with TRBD1 identical over 11 bases. CDR3 size: 16 residues. The germline V gene encodes CDR1 SGHRS and CDR2 YFSETQ. The V gene end was trimmed by 4 bases and the J gene end by 3 bases; junction bases not matched to a gene: 6. The CDR3: CASSPGTGGLNQPQHF. The CDR3 DNA reads TGCGCCAGCAGCCCGGGGACAGGGGGTCTCAATCAGCCCCAGCATTTT.

In this sample, this clone turned up once. The V and J genes are TRBV6-1 and TRBJ1-2; D remains unclear. This CDR3 is built from 13 residues. The germline gives CDR1 MNHNS, CDR2 SASEGT. Trimming pared 8 bases from V and 2 bases from J, leaving 12 bases between. This chain's CDR3 is CASRVGTNYGYTF. DNA for the CDR3: TGTGCCAGCCGTGTGGGCACCAACTATGGCTACACCTTC.

In this sample, this clone turned up a few times. The chain links TRBV5-5 to TRBJ2-5; TRBD2 might be the D (5 bases). Trimming removed 2 bases from V and 3 bases from J, with 8 bases in between. Germline assignment: CDR1 SGHKS and CDR2 YYEKEE (reference sequence). The CDR3 spans 13 residues. CDR3 loop: CASSFPGKETQYF. The CDR3 bases are TGTGCCAGCAGCTTCCCCGGGAAAGAGACCCAGTACTTC.